Described below is a single T cell receptor beta chain sequence and its context. This clonotype was detected ten times or more. Its antigen is unknown. The record has no base qualities; no much larger clone is one base away. Receptors were amplified or captured by PCR. TCRdb records Illumina HiSeq 2500 as the sequencer. To normalize quantification of the TCRbeta repertoire, the TCR libraries were built with molecular barcoding that relied on unique molecular identifiers. The raw public data were reprocessed by TCRdb itself: fastp quality trimming at Q25, MiXCR clonotype calling, in-frame beta chains only. Rows merge per CDR3 protein into single entries with the most common DNA and genes. For this sample there are hundreds of thousands of distinct CDR3 sequences; roughly 15% appear just once. The ten top clones hold 1.1% of the sample. This entry belongs to a study of T-cell reconstitution after alpha-beta-depleted transplantation in children (dated by TCRdb to 2016 to 2017). Regarding the complete study: The study quantitatively tracked T-cell immune reconstitution after TCRalphabeta/CD19-depleted allogeneic hematopoietic cell transplantation in children using TCR repertoire profiling.

V was cut back by 2 bases and J by 3 bases, leaving a gap of 10 bases between them. Spanning cysteine to phenylalanine, the CDR3 consists of 14 amino acids. Kept here is only the CDR3 DNA, which spans 42 bases and is read in frame from base 1. Reading the germline V gene gives CDR1 MNHEY and CDR2 SVGAGI. The sequence links TRBV6-5 to TRBJ2-5, and TRBD1 may be the D gene, going by 6 matching bases. The clonotype was recovered from a human donor who donated a stem cell graft to a child with acute myeloid leukemia. Specimen: PBMCs from the stem cell graft donor, collected from the stem cell graft. DNA sequence: TGTGCCAGCAGTTACGGGGCAGGGGAAGAGACCCAGTACTTC. The resulting protein is CASSYGAGEETQYF.